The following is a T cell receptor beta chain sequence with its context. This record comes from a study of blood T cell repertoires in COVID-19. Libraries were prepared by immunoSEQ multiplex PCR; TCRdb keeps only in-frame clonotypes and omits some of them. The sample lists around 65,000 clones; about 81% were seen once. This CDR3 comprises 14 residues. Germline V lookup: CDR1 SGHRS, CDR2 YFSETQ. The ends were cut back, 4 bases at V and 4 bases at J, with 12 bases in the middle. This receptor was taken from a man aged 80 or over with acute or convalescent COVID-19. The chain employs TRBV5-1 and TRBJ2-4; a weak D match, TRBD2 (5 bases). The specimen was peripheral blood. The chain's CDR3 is CASSLSTIKNIQYF. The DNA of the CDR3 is TGCGCCAGCAGCCTCTCGACTATAAAAAACATTCAGTACTTC.